The text below deals with one T cell receptor (beta chain). What this receptor recognizes is not known. It has no much larger one-base neighbor in the sample; base qualities were not kept. Library creation used the immunoSEQ multiplex PCR assay. RNA was extracted from all samples and reverse transcribed into cDNA as template for TCR sequencing. First-strand cDNA was synthesized using SuperScript III with a 2:1 mix of oligo-dT and random hexamers. A synthetic immune receptor repertoire was used to assess amplification bias, and residual bias was removed computationally. Turning to the authors' computational methods: After raw reads were preprocessed to remove errors, the CDR3 was defined following IMGT conventions as running from the conserved cysteine to phenylalanine. Clonality was calculated as 1 minus Shannon entropy normalized by log2 of the number of productive unique TCRs. Scalp TCRbeta sequences were cross-referenced with sorted blood CD4 and CD8 repertoires so that the CD4 or CD8 identity of scalp clones could be inferred. Entries here come from immuneACCESS through TCRdb and include only in-frame sequences with V and J called. Some clones fail to appear in such tables; in the studies checked, an unresolved V gene covers under half of the shortfall, and the cause of the remainder is unknown. For V, J and clone size, that table is used; D and trimming come from the DNA. This sample holds 220,000 or so clones; roughly 57% were observed only once. The ten biggest clones cover 0.45% of the sample.

The record originates from a study of CD8+ T cells in alopecia areata (dated by TCRdb to about 2018). For context, the study as a whole: The treated patients, all with moderate-to-severe alopecia areata, were enrolled in an open-label pilot trial of oral tofacitinib given at 5 to 10 mg twice daily. Biopsies were taken from tofacitinib-treated patients at baseline and again at 4 and 24 weeks into treatment, and several of those patients also had a later scalp biopsy. Scalp clonality was compared among normal scalp (n=4), patchy alopecia areata scalp (n=8), and alopecia totalis/universalis scalp (n=8). The study used high-throughput TCRbeta sequencing to examine T cell clonal expansion in alopecia areata, in both the C3H/HeJ mouse model and human patients. TCRbeta CDR3 regions were amplified by immunoSEQ multiplex PCR using 35 Vbeta forward and 13 Jbeta reverse primers. Human TCRbeta sequencing covered scalp tissue and sorted CD4+ and CD8+ peripheral blood T cells from patchy and totalis/universalis alopecia areata patients and healthy controls. Patients received tofacitinib for 6 to 18 months and were then followed off drug for 6 months to check for delayed response and recurrence. RNA was extracted with the PAXgene miRNA kit for fixed scalp, the miRNeasy kit for PBMCs, and the RNeasy kit for mouse skin.

This specimen's time point label, interpreted: baseline before oral tofacitinib. From alopecia areata patients, peripheral blood was collected along with lesional scalp punch biopsies. PBMCs were isolated by density centrifugation and stained for CD3, CD4 and CD8, and CD4+ and CD8+ T cells were sorted on a FACSAria. Study-wide conclusions, independent of this receptor: TCR sequences shared between patients were less clear than in mice, possibly partly because of HLA diversity in the patient population. Compared with normal scalp, lesional scalp, particularly in alopecia totalis/universalis, had higher clonality and more expanded CD8+ clones, which suggests antigenic drive. Scalp TCR repertoire analysis is complicated because resident alphabeta T cells in normal human skin are also sequenced, whereas mouse skin is dominated by gammadelta T cells.

The CDR3 goes from the cysteine to the phenylalanine over 15 residues. Solely the CDR3 DNA is kept, with 45 bases framed from the first base. Relative to germline, V is missing 3 bases and J is missing 9 bases, with 9 bases of the junction outside any gene match. For CDR1 and CDR2, the germline V gene lists SGDLS and YYNGEE. The sequenced sample was CD4+ T cells sorted from blood, obtained at week 0. The clonotype comes from a human donor with alopecia areata. This sequence uses TRBV9 and TRBJ2-1, and 10 bases in between align with TRBD2. The encoded CDR3 is CASSAGTSAEGEQFF. In nucleotide form, the sequence is TGTGCCAGCAGCGCCGGGACTAGCGCGGAGGGTGAGCAGTTCTTC.